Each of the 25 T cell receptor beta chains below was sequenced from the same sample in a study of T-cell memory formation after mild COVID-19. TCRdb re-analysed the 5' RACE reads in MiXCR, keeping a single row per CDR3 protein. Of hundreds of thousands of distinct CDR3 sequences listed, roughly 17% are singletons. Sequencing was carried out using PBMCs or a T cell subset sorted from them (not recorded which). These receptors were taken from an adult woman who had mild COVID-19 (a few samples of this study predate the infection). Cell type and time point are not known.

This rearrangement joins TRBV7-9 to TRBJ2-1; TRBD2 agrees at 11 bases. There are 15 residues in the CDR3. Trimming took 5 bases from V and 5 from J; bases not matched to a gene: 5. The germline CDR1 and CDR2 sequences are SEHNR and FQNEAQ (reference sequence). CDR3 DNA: TGTGCCAGCAGCCTACTAGCGGGGGCCCACAATGAGCAGTTCTTC. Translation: CASSLLAGAHNEQFF.

The DNA for the CDR3 is TGTGCCAGTAGGAGCGGGAGGATAGCCAAAAACATTCAGTACTTC. It is translated as CASRSGRIAKNIQYF. The chain carries TRBV19 and TRBJ2-4; TRBD2 matches 9 bases. Germline CDR1 reads LNHDA; CDR2 reads SQIVND (reference sequence). The CDR3 has 15 residues. The V segment lost 6 bases and the J segment 0 bases; nucleotides outside the gene matches: 3.

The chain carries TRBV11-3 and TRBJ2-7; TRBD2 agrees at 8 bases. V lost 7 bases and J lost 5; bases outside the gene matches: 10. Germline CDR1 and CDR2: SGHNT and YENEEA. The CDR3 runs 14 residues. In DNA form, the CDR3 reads TGTGCCAGCAACGAACCGGGAGGGCACCACGAGCAGTACTTC. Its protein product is CASNEPGGHHEQYF.

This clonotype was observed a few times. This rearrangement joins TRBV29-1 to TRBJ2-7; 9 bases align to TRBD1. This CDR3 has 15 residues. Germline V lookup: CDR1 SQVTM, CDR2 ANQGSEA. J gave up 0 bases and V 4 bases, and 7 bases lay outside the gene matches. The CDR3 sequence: CSVAPGTGPSYEQYF. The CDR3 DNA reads TGCAGCGTTGCCCCCGGGACAGGGCCCTCCTACGAGCAGTACTTC.

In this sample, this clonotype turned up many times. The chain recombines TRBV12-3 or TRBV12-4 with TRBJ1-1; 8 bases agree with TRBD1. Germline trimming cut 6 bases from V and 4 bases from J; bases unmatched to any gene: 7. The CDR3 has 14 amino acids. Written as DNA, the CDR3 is TGTGCCAGCAGCAAACAGGGGGGAGTCACTGAAGCTTTCTTT. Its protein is CASSKQGGVTEAFF.

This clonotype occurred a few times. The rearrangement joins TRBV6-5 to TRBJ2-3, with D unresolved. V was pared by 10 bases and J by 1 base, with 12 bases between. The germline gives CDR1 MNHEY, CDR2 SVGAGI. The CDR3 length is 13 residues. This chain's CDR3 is CATKGPGTDTQYF. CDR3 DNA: TGTGCCACCAAGGGTCCTGGCACAGATACGCAGTATTTT.

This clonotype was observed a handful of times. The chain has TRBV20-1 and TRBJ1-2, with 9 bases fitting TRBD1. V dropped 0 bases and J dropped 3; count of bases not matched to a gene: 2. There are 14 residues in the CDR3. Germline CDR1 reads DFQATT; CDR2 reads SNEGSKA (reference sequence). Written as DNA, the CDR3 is TGCAGTGCTAGAGAAACAGGGGGCCACTATGGCTACACCTTC. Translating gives CSARETGGHYGYTF.

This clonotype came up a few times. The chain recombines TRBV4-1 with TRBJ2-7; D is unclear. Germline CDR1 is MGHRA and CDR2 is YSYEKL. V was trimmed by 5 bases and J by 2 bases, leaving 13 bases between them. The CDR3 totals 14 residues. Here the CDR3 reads CASSTRVGAYEQYF. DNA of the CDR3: TGCGCCAGCAGCACCCGCGTTGGGGCCTACGAGCAGTACTTC.

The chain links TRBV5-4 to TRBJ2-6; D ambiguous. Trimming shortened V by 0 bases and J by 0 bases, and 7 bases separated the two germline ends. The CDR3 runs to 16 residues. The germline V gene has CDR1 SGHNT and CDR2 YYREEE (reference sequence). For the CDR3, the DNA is TGTGCCAGCAGCTTGGCCTGGAGCTCTGGGGCCAACGTCCTGACTTTC. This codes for CASSLAWSSGANVLTF. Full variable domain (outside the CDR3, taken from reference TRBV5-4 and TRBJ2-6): ETGVTQSPTHLIKTRGQQVTLRCSSQSGHNTVSWYQQALGQGPQFIFQYYREEENGRGNFPPRFSGLQFPNYSSELNVNALELDDSALYLCASSLAWSSGANVLTFGAGSRLTVL.

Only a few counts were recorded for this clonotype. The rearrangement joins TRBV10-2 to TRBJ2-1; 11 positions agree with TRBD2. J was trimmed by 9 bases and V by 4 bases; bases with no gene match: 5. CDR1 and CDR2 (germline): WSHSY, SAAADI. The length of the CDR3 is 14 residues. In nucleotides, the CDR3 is TGCGCCAGCAGTGTAGCGGGGGGGCCTGTTGAGCAGTTCTTC. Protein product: CASSVAGGPVEQFF.

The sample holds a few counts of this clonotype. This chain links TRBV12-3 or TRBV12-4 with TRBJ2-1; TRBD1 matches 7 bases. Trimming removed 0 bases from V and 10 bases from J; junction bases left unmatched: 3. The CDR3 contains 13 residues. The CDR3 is CASSLAPTGEQFF. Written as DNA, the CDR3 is TGTGCCAGCAGTTTAGCGCCGACAGGGGAGCAGTTCTTC.

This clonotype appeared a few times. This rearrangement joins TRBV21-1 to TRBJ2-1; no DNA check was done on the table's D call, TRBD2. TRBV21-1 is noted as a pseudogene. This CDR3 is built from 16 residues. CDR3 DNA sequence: TGTGCCAGCAGCAAAGTGACAAGAGGGTCCTACAATGAGCAGTTCTTC. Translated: CASSKVTRGSYNEQFF.

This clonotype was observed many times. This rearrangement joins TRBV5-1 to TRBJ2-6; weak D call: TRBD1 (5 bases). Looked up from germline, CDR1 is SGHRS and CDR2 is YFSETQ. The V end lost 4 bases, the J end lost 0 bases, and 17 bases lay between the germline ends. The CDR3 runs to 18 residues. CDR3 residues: CASSPDRPSFSGANVLTF. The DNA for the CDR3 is TGCGCCAGCAGCCCTGACAGACCGAGCTTCTCTGGGGCCAACGTCCTGACTTTC.

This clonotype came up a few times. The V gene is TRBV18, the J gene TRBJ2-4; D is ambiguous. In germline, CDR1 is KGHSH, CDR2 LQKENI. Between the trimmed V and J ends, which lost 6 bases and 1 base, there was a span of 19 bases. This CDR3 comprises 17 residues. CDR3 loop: CASSIRVYPEAKNIQYF. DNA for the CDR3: TGTGCCAGCTCCATCCGGGTCTACCCAGAGGCCAAAAACATTCAGTACTTC.

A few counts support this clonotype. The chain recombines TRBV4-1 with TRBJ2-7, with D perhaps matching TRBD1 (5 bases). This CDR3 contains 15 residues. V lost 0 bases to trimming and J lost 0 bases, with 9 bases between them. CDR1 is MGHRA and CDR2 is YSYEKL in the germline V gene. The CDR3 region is CASSQEGASSYEQYF. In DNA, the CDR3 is TGCGCCAGCAGCCAAGAAGGGGCGTCCTCCTACGAGCAGTACTTC.

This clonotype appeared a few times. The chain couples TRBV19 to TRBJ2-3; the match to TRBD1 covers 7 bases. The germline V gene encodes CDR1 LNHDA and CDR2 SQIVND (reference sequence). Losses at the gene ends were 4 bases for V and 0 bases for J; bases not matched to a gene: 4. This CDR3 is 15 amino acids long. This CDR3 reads CASSKGAASTDTQYF. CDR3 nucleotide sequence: TGTGCCAGTAGTAAGGGGGCCGCCAGCACAGATACGCAGTATTTT.

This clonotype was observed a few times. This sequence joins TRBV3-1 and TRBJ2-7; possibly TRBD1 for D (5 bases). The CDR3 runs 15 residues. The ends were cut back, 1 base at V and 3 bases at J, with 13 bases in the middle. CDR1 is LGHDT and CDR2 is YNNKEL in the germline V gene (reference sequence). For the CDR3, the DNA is TGTGCCAGCAGCCAAGTTCCAGGGTCAAACTACGAGCAGTACTTC. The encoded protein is CASSQVPGSNYEQYF.

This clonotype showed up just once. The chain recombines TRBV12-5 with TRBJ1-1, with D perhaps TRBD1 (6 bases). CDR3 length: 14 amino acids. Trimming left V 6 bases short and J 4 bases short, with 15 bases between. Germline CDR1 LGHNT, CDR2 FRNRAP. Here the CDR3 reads CASGSGHPSTEAFF. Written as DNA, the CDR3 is TGTGCTAGTGGCTCGGGACACCCGAGCACTGAAGCTTTCTTT.

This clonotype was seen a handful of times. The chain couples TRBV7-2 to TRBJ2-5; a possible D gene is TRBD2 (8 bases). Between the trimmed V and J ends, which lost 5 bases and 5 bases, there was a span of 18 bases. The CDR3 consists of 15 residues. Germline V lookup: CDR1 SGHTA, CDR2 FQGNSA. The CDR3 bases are TGTGCCAGCAGCCGGGGGGGGCCACAGGGGGAGACCCAGTACTTC. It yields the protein CASSRGGPQGETQYF.

The CDR3 spells CASSLSTGMDGYTF. CDR3 nucleotide sequence: TGCGCCAGCAGCTTATCGACAGGGATGGATGGCTACACCTTC. The chain employs TRBV5-1 and TRBJ1-2; TRBD1 matches at 7 bases. The V gene end was trimmed by 2 bases and the J gene end by 6 bases; junction bases not matched to a gene: 7. Germline V gene lookup returns CDR1 SGHRS and CDR2 YFSETQ. This CDR3 comprises 14 residues.

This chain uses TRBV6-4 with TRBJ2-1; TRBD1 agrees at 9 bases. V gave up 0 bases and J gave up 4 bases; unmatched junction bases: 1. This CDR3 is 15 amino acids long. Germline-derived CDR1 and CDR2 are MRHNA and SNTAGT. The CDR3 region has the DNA TGTGCCAGCAGTGACTCGGGACAGGGTTACAATGAGCAGTTCTTC. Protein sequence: CASSDSGQGYNEQFF.

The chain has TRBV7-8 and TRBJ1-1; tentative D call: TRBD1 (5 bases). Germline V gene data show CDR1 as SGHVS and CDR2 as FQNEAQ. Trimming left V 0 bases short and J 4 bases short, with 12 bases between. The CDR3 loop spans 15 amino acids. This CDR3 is CASSLANTGLTEAFF. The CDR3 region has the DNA TGTGCCAGCAGCTTAGCGAACACAGGACTCACTGAAGCTTTCTTT. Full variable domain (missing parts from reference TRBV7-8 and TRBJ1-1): GAGVSQSPRYKVAKRGQDVALRCDPISGHVSLFWYQQALGQGPEFLTYFQNEAQLDKSGLPSDRFFAERPEGSVSTLKIQRTQQEDSAVYLCASSLANTGLTEAFFGQGTRLTVV.

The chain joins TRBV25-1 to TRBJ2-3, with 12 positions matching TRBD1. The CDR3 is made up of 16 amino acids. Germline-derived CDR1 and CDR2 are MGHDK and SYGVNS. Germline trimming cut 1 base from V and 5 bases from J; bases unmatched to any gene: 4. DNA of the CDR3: TGTGCCAGCAGTGAATGGGACAGGGGGCAGATAGATACGCAGTATTTT. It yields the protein CASSEWDRGQIDTQYF. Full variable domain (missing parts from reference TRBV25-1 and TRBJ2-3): EADIYQTPRYLVIGTGKKITLECSQTMGHDKMYWYQQDPGMELHLIHYSYGVNSTEKGDLSSESTVSRIRTEHFPLTLESARPSHTSQYLCASSEWDRGQIDTQYFGPGTRLTVL.

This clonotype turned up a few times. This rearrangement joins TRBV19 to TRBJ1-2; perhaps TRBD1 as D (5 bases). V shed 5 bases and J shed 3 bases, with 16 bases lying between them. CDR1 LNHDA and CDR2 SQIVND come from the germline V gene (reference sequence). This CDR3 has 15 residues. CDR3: CASSFPGLTDYGYTF. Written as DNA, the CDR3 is TGTGCCAGTAGTTTTCCGGGGCTGACGGACTATGGCTACACCTTC.

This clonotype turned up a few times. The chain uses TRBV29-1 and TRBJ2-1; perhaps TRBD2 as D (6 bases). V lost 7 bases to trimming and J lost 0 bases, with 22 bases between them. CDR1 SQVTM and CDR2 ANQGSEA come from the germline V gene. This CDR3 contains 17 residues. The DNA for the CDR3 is TGCAGCGCTTCGTCTCCGGGAGTAGCGGTCTCCTACAATGAGCAGTTCTTC. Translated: CSASSPGVAVSYNEQFF.